This T cell receptor (beta chain) was identified during a study of control samples from healthy donors and cancer patients. The germline V gene has CDR1 LGHDT and CDR2 YNNKEL (reference sequence). The CDR3 runs to 17 residues. Trimming cost V 4 bases and J 2 bases; bases outside gene matches: 11. Sequencing used immunoSEQ multiplex PCR; TCRdb keeps in-frame clones, though not all of them. The sample yields approximately 79,000 clones, 89% seen once. The TCR sequence derives from a man between 45 and 60 years old in good health. The chain links TRBV3-1 (or the pseudogene TRBV3-2) to TRBJ1-2, with 9 bases that match TRBD1. The sample consisted of blood. The CDR3 reads CASSPDRGQELNYGYTF. CDR3 nucleotide sequence: TGTGCCAGCAGCCCGGACAGGGGCCAAGAATTAAACTATGGCTACACCTTC.